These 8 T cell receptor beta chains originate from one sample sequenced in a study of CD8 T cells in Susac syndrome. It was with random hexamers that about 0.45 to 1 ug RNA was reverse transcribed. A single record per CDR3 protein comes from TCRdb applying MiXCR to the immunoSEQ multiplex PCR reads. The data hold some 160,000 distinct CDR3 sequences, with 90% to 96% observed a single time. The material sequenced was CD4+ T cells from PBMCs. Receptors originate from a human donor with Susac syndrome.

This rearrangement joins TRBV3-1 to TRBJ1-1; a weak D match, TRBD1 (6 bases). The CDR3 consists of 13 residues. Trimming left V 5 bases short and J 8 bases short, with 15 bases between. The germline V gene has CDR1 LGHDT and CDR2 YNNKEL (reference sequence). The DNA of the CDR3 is TGTGCCAGCAGCTCTACTGGAGGGACAGAAGCTTTCTTT. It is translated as CASSSTGGTEAFF.

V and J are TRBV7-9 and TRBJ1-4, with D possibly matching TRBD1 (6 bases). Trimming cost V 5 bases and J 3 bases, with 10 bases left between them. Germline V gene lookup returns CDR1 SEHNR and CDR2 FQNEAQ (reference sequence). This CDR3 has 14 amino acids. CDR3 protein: CASSEGVANEKLFF. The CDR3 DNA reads TGTGCCAGCAGCGAGGGGGTAGCTAATGAAAAACTGTTTTTT.

As DNA, the CDR3 is TGTGCCAGCAGGACAGGACAGGGTTCGAGAGAGCAGTACTTC. Translated: CASRTGQGSREQYF. The rearrangement uses TRBV6-5 and TRBJ2-7; 8 bases map to TRBD1. J was trimmed by 7 bases and V by 6 bases; bases with no gene match: 11. Germline V gene sequence: CDR1 MNHEY, CDR2 SVGAGI. This CDR3 comprises 14 residues.

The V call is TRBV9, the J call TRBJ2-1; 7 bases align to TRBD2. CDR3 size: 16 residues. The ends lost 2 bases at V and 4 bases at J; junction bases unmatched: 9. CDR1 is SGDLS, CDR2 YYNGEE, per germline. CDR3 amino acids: CASSVQRGPNYNEQFF. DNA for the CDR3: TGTGCCAGCAGCGTTCAGCGGGGTCCGAATTACAATGAGCAGTTCTTC.

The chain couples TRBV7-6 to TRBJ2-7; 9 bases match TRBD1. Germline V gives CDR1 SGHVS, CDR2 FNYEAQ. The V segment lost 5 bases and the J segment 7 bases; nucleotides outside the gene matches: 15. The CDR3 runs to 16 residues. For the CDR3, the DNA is TGTGCCAGCAGCCCACTCTCCGGGACAGGGCCCGGGGAGCAGTACTTC. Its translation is CASSPLSGTGPGEQYF.

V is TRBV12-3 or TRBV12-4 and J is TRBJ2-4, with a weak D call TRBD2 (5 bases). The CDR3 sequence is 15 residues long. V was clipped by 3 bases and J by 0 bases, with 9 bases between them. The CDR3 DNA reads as TGTGCCAGCAGTTTCCCCCGGGGAGCCAAAAACATTCAGTACTTC. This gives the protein CASSFPRGAKNIQYF.

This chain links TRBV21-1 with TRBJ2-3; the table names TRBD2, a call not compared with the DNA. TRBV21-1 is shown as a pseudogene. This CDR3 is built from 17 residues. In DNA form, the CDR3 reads TGTGCCAGCAGCAAAGCTCCGCCGGGACTAGTAACCGATACGCAGTATTTT. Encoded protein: CASSKAPPGLVTDTQYF.

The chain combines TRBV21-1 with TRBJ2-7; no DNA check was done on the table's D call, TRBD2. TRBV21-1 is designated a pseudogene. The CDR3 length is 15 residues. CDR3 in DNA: TGTGCCAGCAGCAATTCCCTCCACCAGCATTACGAGCAGTACTTC. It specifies CASSNSLHQHYEQYF.